This T cell receptor beta chain derives from a study of T cell responses to AZD1222 COVID-19 vaccine. Across the whole study: Whether given at about 4 or about 12 weeks, second doses were pooled.

Sequencing was performed with immunoSEQ multiplex PCR; in TCRdb, only in-frame clones are kept and a portion is missing. The sample lists some 110,000 clones; approximately 90% were seen once. Specimen: peripheral blood, collected on day 0 of AZD1222 vaccination. The source is an adult in good health.

The DNA for the CDR3 is TGTGCCAGCACCCCCCGGCGGGGGGGCTACAATGAGCAGTTCTTC. Its translation is CASTPRRGGYNEQFF. The chain uses TRBV9 and TRBJ2-1, with TRBD2 matching over 9 bases. CDR1 and CDR2 (germline): SGDLS, YYNGEE. The CDR3 is 15 amino acids. The V segment lost 6 bases and the J segment 3 bases; nucleotides outside the gene matches: 7.